The T cell receptor (beta chain) described here comes from a study of beta chain features in type 1 diabetes. A heparinised blood draw that averaged roughly 100 mL was obtained once from each donor. Isolated RNA was reverse transcribed in full, so expressed TCRB transcripts were sequenced. Produced via immunoSEQ multiplex PCR; TCRdb's table is partial and in-frame only. The top ten clones hold about 0.092% of a sample with 230,000 or so clones, 16% of them seen once. The study, taken as a whole, reports: Shorter TCRB CDR3s, moderately but significantly so, were found in Type 1 diabetes patients in all four CD4+ subsets. Whether TCRB rearrangement is influenced by HLA type was left unresolved in this analysis.

Comments on this clone: Its antigen is not known.

The TCR sequence derives from a man between 25 and 39 years old with type 1 diabetes. Source material: naive CD4+ T cells from blood.

CDR3 DNA: TGCAGCGCGGGTTGGAACCCCTACGAGCAGTACTTC. This codes for CSAGWNPYEQYF. The V call is TRBV29-1, the J call TRBJ2-7; D not certain. The CDR3 totals 12 residues. With 7 bases removed from V and 2 bases from J, the gap between germline ends came to 12 bases. From germline, CDR1 is SQVTM and CDR2 ANQGSEA.